A single sample is the source of the 22 T cell receptor beta chains below, sequenced in a study of cytomegalovirus exposure and HLA in healthy donors. The repertoire was sequenced with immunoSEQ multiplex PCR; TCRdb's copy has only in-frame clones and lacks some. The sample lists about 220,000 clones; about 83% were seen once. Material for sequencing was PBMCs. These receptor sequences come from a young man in good health and CMV-seronegative.

The gene calls are TRBV18 and TRBJ1-4, with a possible D match to TRBD1 (5 bases). The CDR3 extends over 13 amino acids. V was clipped by 6 bases and J by 8 bases, with 13 bases between them. Germline V lookup: CDR1 KGHSH, CDR2 LQKENI. CDR3 residues: CASSERGGEKLFF. CDR3 bases: TGTGCCAGCTCGGAAAGGGGTGGCGAAAAACTGTTTTTT.

The chain is built from TRBV4-1 and TRBJ2-3; 7 nucleotides align to TRBD2. The CDR3 has 18 residues. Germline V gives CDR1 MGHRA, CDR2 YSYEKL. V dropped 4 bases and J dropped 2; count of bases not matched to a gene: 15. CDR3 nucleotides: TGCGCCAGCAGCCCCTATAGTACGGCTAGCGGATACACAGATACGCAGTATTTT. Its protein is CASSPYSTASGYTDTQYF.

CDR3 region: CASSNPWRLSNQPQHF. The CDR3 bases are TGTGCCAGCAGCAATCCCTGGAGGCTAAGCAATCAGCCCCAGCATTTT. This chain connects TRBV21-1 to TRBJ1-5. TRBV21-1 is reported as a pseudogene. There are 16 residues in the CDR3.

The gene calls are TRBV2 and TRBJ2-4; 14 bases fit TRBD2. Germline assignment: CDR1 SNHLY and CDR2 FYNNEI. The V gene end was trimmed by 7 bases and the J gene end by 7 bases; junction bases not matched to a gene: 6. The CDR3 is made up of 15 amino acids. The CDR3 loop is CASTETSGGGNIQYF. CDR3 bases: TGTGCCAGCACCGAGACTAGCGGGGGGGGGAACATTCAGTACTTC.

This clone occurred once. V is TRBV15 and J is TRBJ1-1; the match to TRBD1 covers 7 bases. The CDR3 consists of 12 residues. J was trimmed by 5 bases and V by 5 bases; bases with no gene match: 2. The V gene's germline CDR1 is LNHNV and CDR2 YYDKDF (reference sequence). The CDR3 nucleotides read TGTGCCACCAGCCAGACAGGGACTGAAGCTTTCTTT. It is translated as CATSQTGTEAFF.

J is TRBJ2-3 and V is TRBV11-3; D gene unclear. The germline V gene has CDR1 SGHNT and CDR2 YENEEA. Trimming took off 2 bases at V and 3 bases at J, with 6 bases between the two ends. CDR3 length equals 13 residues. The CDR3 sequence is CASSLPQTDTQYF. CDR3 bases: TGTGCCAGCAGCTTACCCCAAACAGATACGCAGTATTTT.

The chain employs TRBV5-4 and TRBJ1-2, with TRBD1 as a possible D gene (5 bases). CDR3 length equals 14 residues. Germline values: CDR1 SGHNT, CDR2 YYREEE (reference sequence). V was trimmed by 0 bases and J by 10 bases, leaving 16 bases between them. The CDR3 DNA is TGTGCCAGCAGCTTGGGCGGGGGGGATCTCTCCTACACCTTC. The encoded protein is CASSLGGGDLSYTF.

This clone was seen just once. The CDR3 region is CASSLIAAGGPGELFF. For the CDR3, the DNA is TGTGCCAGCAGCTTAATCGCGGCGGGAGGGCCCGGGGAGCTGTTTTTT. The chain uses TRBV7-2 and TRBJ2-2; TRBD2 agrees at 9 bases. Germline V gene lookup returns CDR1 SGHTA and CDR2 FQGNSA. The length of the CDR3 is 16 residues. V lost 2 bases and J lost 6; bases outside the gene matches: 7. The full variable domain, completed using reference TRBV7-2 and TRBJ2-2, is GAGVSQSPSNKVTEKGKDVELRCDPISGHTALYWYRQSLGQGLEFLIYFQGNSAPDKSGLPSDRFSAERTGGSVSTLTIQRTQQEDSAVYLCASSLIAAGGPGELFFGEGSRLTVL.

The genes are TRBV7-2 and TRBJ1-4; 7 bases align to TRBD1. CDR3 length: 15 amino acids. The germline gives CDR1 SGHTA, CDR2 FQGNSA. V was clipped by 1 base and J by 7 bases; unmatched bases: 6. The CDR3 reads CASSLGQGGGEKLFF. For the CDR3, the DNA is TGTGCCAGCAGCTTAGGGCAGGGGGGAGGTGAAAAACTGTTTTTT. The full variable domain, its missing parts supplied by reference TRBV7-2 and TRBJ1-4, is GAGVSQSPSNKVTEKGKDVELRCDPISGHTALYWYRQSLGQGLEFLIYFQGNSAPDKSGLPSDRFSAERTGGSVSTLTIQRTQQEDSAVYLCASSLGQGGGEKLFFGSGTQLSVL.

The chain links TRBV7-2 to TRBJ1-1; 8 bases fit TRBD1. The J segment lost 11 bases and the V segment lost 5 bases, leaving 10 bases of the junction unmatched. The length of the CDR3 is 13 residues. Germline CDR1 and CDR2: SGHTA and FQGNSA. The DNA for the CDR3 is TGTGCCAGCAGCCCCGGACAGGGCCAGGTGGCTTTCTTT. Its protein is CASSPGQGQVAFF.

The V call is TRBV18, the J call TRBJ2-5, with 10 bases lining up with TRBD2. After removal of 3 bases from V and 8 bases from J, the junction contained 12 bases not matched to a gene. This CDR3 region has 16 residues. The V gene's germline CDR1 is KGHSH and CDR2 LQKENI. CDR3 in DNA: TGTGCCAGCTCACCCCCCGGACTAGCGGACACCCAAACCCAGTACTTC. This sequence encodes CASSPPGLADTQTQYF.

CDR3 sequence reads: CASRQGPYEQYF. Written as DNA, the CDR3 is TGTGCCAGCAGACAGGGGCCCTACGAGCAGTACTTC. V is TRBV2 and J is TRBJ2-7; TRBD1 matches at 7 bases. From germline, CDR1 is SNHLY and CDR2 FYNNEI. V was clipped by 6 bases and J by 2 bases; unmatched bases: 1. The CDR3 has 12 amino acids.

This chain links TRBV19 with TRBJ2-3, with a weak D call TRBD1 (6 bases). Trimming stripped 3 bases from V and 1 base from J, with 17 bases between. The CDR3 totals 17 residues. CDR1 is LNHDA and CDR2 is SQIVND in the germline V gene (reference sequence). The CDR3 sequence is CASSIPRGRQGTDTQYF. CDR3 in DNA: TGTGCCAGTAGTATCCCCCGCGGGCGACAGGGCACAGATACGCAGTATTTT.

This clone was found a few times. The chain links TRBV7-6 to TRBJ2-7, with TRBD2 matching 7 bases. The CDR3 is made up of 16 amino acids. J gave up 3 bases and V 2 bases, and 10 bases lay outside the gene matches. Germline V lookup: CDR1 SGHVS, CDR2 FNYEAQ. The CDR3 DNA is TGTGCCAGCAGCTTACGTATCGGCAGGGAGGGCTACGAGCAGTACTTC. Its translation: CASSLRIGREGYEQYF.

This chain uses TRBV7-2 with TRBJ2-5, with a weak D call TRBD1 (5 bases). This CDR3 region has 14 residues. V was clipped by 1 base and J by 2 bases, with 8 bases between them. Germline CDR1 reads SGHTA; CDR2 reads FQGNSA. The CDR3 sequence: CASSLVWTQETQYF. As DNA, the CDR3 is TGTGCCAGCAGCTTAGTTTGGACACAAGAGACCCAGTACTTC.

The rearrangement uses TRBV7-2 and TRBJ1-5, with D tentatively TRBD1 (5 bases). Germline CDR1 reads SGHTA; CDR2 reads FQGNSA. The CDR3 is made up of 18 amino acids. Deletions cut 1 base from V and 0 bases from J, with 16 bases between. CDR3 nucleotides: TGTGCCAGCAGCTTAGGACAGCCTTTAAGGTATAGCAATCAGCCCCAGCATTTT. Its protein is CASSLGQPLRYSNQPQHF. Supplemented by reference TRBV7-2 and TRBJ1-5, the full variable domain reads GAGVSQSPSNKVTEKGKDVELRCDPISGHTALYWYRQSLGQGLEFLIYFQGNSAPDKSGLPSDRFSAERTGGSVSTLTIQRTQQEDSAVYLCASSLGQPLRYSNQPQHFGDGTRLSIL.

This chain uses TRBV2 with TRBJ2-2; 10 nucleotides align to TRBD1. CDR1 and CDR2 (germline): SNHLY, FYNNEI. The CDR3 spans 15 residues. The V gene end was trimmed by 6 bases and the J gene end by 6 bases; junction bases not matched to a gene: 7. The DNA of the CDR3 is TGTGCCAGCAGCCGGGACAGGGGATGGGCCGGGGAGCTGTTTTTT. Its protein is CASSRDRGWAGELFF.

V and J are TRBV5-4 and TRBJ2-3; a weak D match, TRBD2 (6 bases). The germline CDR1 and CDR2 sequences are SGHNT and YYREEE (reference sequence). The CDR3 totals 12 residues. Trimming took off 5 bases at V and 6 bases at J, with 10 bases between the two ends. The CDR3 coding sequence is TGTGCCAGCAGGAATCGGGGGGATACGCAGTATTTT. Its protein is CASRNRGDTQYF.

V and J are TRBV28 and TRBJ1-2; D unresolved. With 8 bases removed from V and 0 bases from J, the gap between germline ends came to 10 bases. Germline CDR1 MDHEN, CDR2 SYDVKM. The CDR3 sequence is 13 residues long. The CDR3 region is CASSEGANYGYTF. The DNA for the CDR3 is TGTGCCAGCTCCGAGGGAGCTAACTATGGCTACACCTTC.

This sequence joins TRBV7-2 and TRBJ2-3, with TRBD2 matching over 10 bases. CDR1 and CDR2 (germline): SGHTA, FQGNSA. The CDR3 is made up of 16 amino acids. V lost 5 bases, J lost 3 bases, and 8 bases stayed unmatched. CDR3 region: CASSVHIAGGTDTQYF. CDR3 nucleotides: TGTGCCAGCAGCGTACACATAGCGGGGGGAACAGATACGCAGTATTTT.

The rearrangement links TRBV10-3 to TRBJ1-2; 7 nucleotides align to TRBD1. The CDR3 loop spans 11 amino acids. V lost 8 bases to trimming and J lost 6 bases; unmatched junction nucleotides: 3. CDR1 is ENHRY and CDR2 is SYGVKD in the germline V gene. The CDR3 is CAIEGGNGYTF. As DNA, the CDR3 is TGTGCCATCGAAGGGGGCAATGGCTACACCTTC.

The sample holds one count of this clone. The V call is TRBV6-5, the J call TRBJ2-2; TRBD2 agrees at 10 bases. Germline V gene data show CDR1 as MNHEY and CDR2 as SVGAGI. V trimming: 7 bases; J trimming: 5 bases; junction bases outside the gene matches: 7. The CDR3 contains 15 residues. The CDR3 sequence: CASIAGGPLTGELFF. The CDR3 DNA reads TGTGCCAGCATAGCGGGGGGCCCTTTAACCGGGGAGCTGTTTTTT.